Reported below is one T cell receptor beta chain. The antigen is not known. This specimen belongs to a study of cytomegalovirus exposure and HLA in healthy donors. The CDR3 sequence is 13 residues long. Germline V gene sequence: CDR1 SGDLS, CDR2 YYNGEE. V was shortened by 0 bases and J by 8 bases, with 9 bases between the two germline ends. Notes on the study in general: Reportedly, TCR beta sequences accurately predicted HLA-A and HLA-B alleles in most subjects.

Primers included in the PCR were 60 Vbeta and 13 Jbeta primers. Produced via immunoSEQ multiplex PCR; TCRdb's table is partial and in-frame only. This repertoire shows 75,000 to 100,000 clones, approximately 72% found once; its top ten account for approximately 10%. The receptor's source is a man between 18 and 35 years old in good health and CMV-seropositive. The chain uses TRBV9 and TRBJ2-1, with a possible D match to TRBD2 (5 bases). The sample was PBMCs. The CDR3 here is CASSVEGRDEQFF. The CDR3 bases are TGTGCCAGCAGCGTAGAAGGGCGGGATGAGCAGTTCTTC.